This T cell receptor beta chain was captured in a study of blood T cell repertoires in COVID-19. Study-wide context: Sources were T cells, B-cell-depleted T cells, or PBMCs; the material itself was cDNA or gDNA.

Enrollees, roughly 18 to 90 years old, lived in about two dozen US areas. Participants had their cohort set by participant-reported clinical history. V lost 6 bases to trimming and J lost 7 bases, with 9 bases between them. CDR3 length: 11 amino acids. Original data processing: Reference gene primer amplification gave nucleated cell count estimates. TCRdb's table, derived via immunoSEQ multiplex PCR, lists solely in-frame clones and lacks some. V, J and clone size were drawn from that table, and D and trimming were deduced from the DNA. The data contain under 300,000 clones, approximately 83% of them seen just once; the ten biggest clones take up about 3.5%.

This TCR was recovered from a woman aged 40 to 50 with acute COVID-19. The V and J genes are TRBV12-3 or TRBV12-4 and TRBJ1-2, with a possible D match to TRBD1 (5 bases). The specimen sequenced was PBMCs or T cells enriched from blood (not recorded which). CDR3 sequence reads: CASRSRGGYTF. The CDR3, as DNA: TGTGCCAGCAGATCAAGGGGTGGCTACACCTTC.